The 5 T cell receptor beta chains presented below share a single source sample, sequenced in a study of beta chain features in type 1 diabetes. Study-wide results and caveats: All four CD4+ subsets of Type 1 diabetes patients contained TCRB CDR3s that were moderately but significantly shorter.

Their antigens remain unidentified. cDNA synthesis used the whole RNA isolate, giving expressed TCRB sequences. Sequencing was performed with immunoSEQ multiplex PCR; in TCRdb, only in-frame clones are kept and a portion is missing. Here the sample spans approximately 160,000 clones, around 63% being singletons. The source material was naive CD4+ T cells from blood. These receptors originate from a man aged 25-45 years with type 1 diabetes.

This clone was found a few times. This CDR3 reads CASSLAGEDSYEQYF. The CDR3 coding sequence is TGTGCCAGCAGCTTAGCTGGGGAGGATTCCTACGAGCAGTACTTC. V usage is TRBV7-9 and J usage is TRBJ2-7, with a possible D match to TRBD2 (6 bases). CDR3 length equals 15 residues. The germline V gene has CDR1 SEHNR and CDR2 FQNEAQ (reference sequence). Trimming stripped 0 bases from V and 1 base from J, with 10 bases between.

This clone turned up a few times. This chain uses TRBV30 with TRBJ2-1; 10 nucleotides match TRBD2. Germline V gene data show CDR1 as GTSNPN and CDR2 as SVGIG (reference sequence). V lost 4 bases and J lost 3; bases outside the gene matches: 3. CDR3 size: 14 residues. The CDR3 bases are TGTGCCTGGAAAACTAGCGGGGTCTACAATGAGCAGTTCTTC. Translating gives CAWKTSGVYNEQFF.

V gene TRBV9 combines with J gene TRBJ2-3; tentatively, D is TRBD2 (6 bases). There are 15 residues in the CDR3. With 4 bases removed from V and 4 bases from J, the gap between germline ends came to 16 bases. In germline, CDR1 is SGDLS, CDR2 YYNGEE. The CDR3 nucleotides are TGTGCCAGCAGCATACAACCGGCGGGGCCAGATACGCAGTATTTT. This gives the protein CASSIQPAGPDTQYF. Full variable domain (rest looked up from reference TRBV9 and TRBJ2-3): DSGVTQTPKHLITATGQRVTLRCSPRSGDLSVYWYQQSLDQGLQFLIQYYNGEERAKGNILERFSAQQFPDLHSELNLSSLELGDSALYFCASSIQPAGPDTQYFGPGTRLTVL.

The chain combines TRBV9 with TRBJ2-5; 9 positions agree with TRBD2. CDR1 SGDLS and CDR2 YYNGEE come from the germline V gene. This CDR3 is built from 15 residues. The ends lost 0 bases at V and 4 bases at J; junction bases unmatched: 4. CDR3 amino acids: CASSVGSGGVETQYF. In DNA form, the CDR3 reads TGTGCCAGCAGCGTAGGTAGCGGGGGAGTAGAGACCCAGTACTTC.

This sequence joins TRBV30 and TRBJ1-1; unclear D gene. Trimming removed 5 bases at V and 2 bases at J, with 21 bases between. CDR1 GTSNPN and CDR2 SVGIG come from the germline V gene (reference sequence). The CDR3 length is 16 residues. This chain's CDR3 is CAWDAVGRRPNTEAFF. CDR3 nucleotide sequence: TGTGCCTGGGATGCCGTTGGGCGGCGACCTAACACTGAAGCTTTCTTT.